This passage covers 3 T cell receptor beta chains from one sample sequenced in a study of cytomegalovirus exposure and HLA in healthy donors. A multiplex PCR was run with 60 Vbeta primers and 13 Jbeta primers. Sequenced by immunoSEQ multiplex PCR; TCRdb stores in-frame clones only, minus some. The data contain about 150,000 clones, just under 70% of them singletons. Material for sequencing was PBMCs. The receptors stem from a man aged 60 to 69 in good health and CMV-seronegative.

This chain connects TRBV7-2 to TRBJ2-7; the match to TRBD1 covers 8 bases. V shed 1 base, J shed 3 bases, and the junction held 8 bases outside the gene matches. In germline, CDR1 is SGHTA, CDR2 FQGNSA. There are 16 residues in the CDR3. This CDR3 is CASSLEVGTGSYEQYF. CDR3 nucleotide sequence: TGTGCCAGCAGCTTAGAGGTCGGGACAGGCAGCTACGAGCAGTACTTC.

Worth noting for this clone: One end of the junction varies from germline; a read error may be responsible. The rearrangement joins TRBV11-2 to TRBJ1-4, with D tentatively TRBD1 (6 bases). The CDR3 is 12 residues long. Germline lookup yields CDR1 SGHAT and CDR2 FQNNGV. The CDR3 protein is CASSLAVGAPDF. The CDR3, as DNA: TGTGCCAGCAGCTTAGCGGTGGGGGCCCCCGATTTT.

In regard to this clone: One end of the junction fails to match germline, which may point to a read error. The gene calls are TRBV7-9 and TRBJ1-1, with TRBD1 matching 8 bases. Germline CDR1 and CDR2: SEHNR and FQNEAQ (reference sequence). This CDR3 comprises 12 residues. The CDR3 nucleotides are TGTTCCAGCAGCATTGGACAGGGAACAGCTTTCTTT. Translation gives CSSSIGQGTAFF.